A selection of T cell receptor beta chains follows, all from one sample in a study of vaccination and CD4 T cells after COVID-19. TCRdb ran MiXCR on the PCR reads and lists one entry per CDR3 protein. The data contain 10,000 to 15,000 distinct CDR3 sequences, 50% to 65% of them singletons. No cognate antigen is known for these TCRs. The material sequenced was CD4+ T cells from blood, cultured in vitro. The receptors come from a human donor who had recovered from COVID-19. Both conserved end residues are part of each CDR3. Clone size, where shown, is once, few, many, or a class for clones that have expanded.

J gene,clone size,V gene,CDR3 protein
TRBJ1-4,medium-sized,TRBV18,CASSPSILRTNEKLFF
TRBJ1-2,NA,TRBV10-3,CAIRDRVFSGYTF
TRBJ2-1,NA,TRBV10-2,CASSGGYNEQFF
TRBJ1-4,NA,TRBV11-2,CASSSPRLGWGSTSEKLFF
TRBJ1-2,NA,TRBV20-1,CSARYRGESDGYTF
TRBJ2-5,NA,TRBV12-3/TRBV12-4,CASSFREVGTQYF
TRBJ1-2,NA,TRBV30,CAWRDGTGYGYTF
TRBJ2-3,NA,TRBV7-8,CASSPDTGTDTQYF
TRBJ1-2,NA,TRBV11-2,CASSLSGQGLGYTF
TRBJ1-2,NA,TRBV10-3,CAISESERYGYTF
TRBJ2-1,NA,TRBV6-2/TRBV6-3,CASIPGQGTYNEQFF
TRBJ2-5,NA,TRBV19,CASSVGTTIQETQYF
TRBJ2-4,once,TRBV11-3,CASSLTGGAKNIQYF
TRBJ2-2,NA,TRBV6-2/TRBV6-3,CASTPSTGELFF
TRBJ1-1,NA,TRBV5-4,CASSARQGLGSQSAFF
TRBJ1-1,few,TRBV7-9,CASSLRLTGNTEAFF
TRBJ2-3,NA,TRBV7-3,CASSLTLGGGASTDTQYF
TRBJ1-1,NA,TRBV11-3,CASSYAGEAFF
TRBJ1-1,few,TRBV6-1,CATTKDSGGYTEAFF
TRBJ1-2,few,TRBV9,CASRRDNYGYTF
TRBJ2-7,NA,TRBV30,CAWTSRGFSSYEQYF
TRBJ1-5,NA,TRBV27,CASSLRVSNQPQHF
TRBJ1-2,NA,TRBV7-8,CASSFGRAGGYTF
TRBJ1-6,few,TRBV2,CASSAEGQGSPLHF
TRBJ2-3,few,TRBV4-1,CASSQAAPTDTQYF
TRBJ1-2,once,TRBV7-8,CASSLAGRGGYGYTF
TRBJ2-7,NA,TRBV2,CASSPALLAASYEQYF
TRBJ1-5,medium-sized,TRBV19,CASTRDRVGQPQHF
TRBJ1-1,NA,TRBV12-5,CASGLVLGGVMNTEAFF
TRBJ1-2,few,TRBV19,CASSIWWDPATYTF
TRBJ2-2,NA,TRBV6-2/TRBV6-3,CASRSLAGGYTGELFF
TRBJ1-3,NA,TRBV2,CASAINRDSGNTIYF
TRBJ2-1,NA,TRBV20-1,CSARDDRASGGVKFF
TRBJ1-2,NA,TRBV4-1,CASSPGLTANYGYTF
TRBJ2-1,few,TRBV7-9,CASSPTWGLGNEQFF
TRBJ1-5,NA,TRBV19,CASSWGTGGDQPQHF
TRBJ2-2,few,TRBV4-3,CASSPYGTGELFF
TRBJ1-6,NA,TRBV20-1,CSARATDRAGNSPLHF
TRBJ2-3,NA,TRBV6-5,CASSYSSGLEGGGTDTQYF
TRBJ1-2,few,TRBV2,CASSPVSYGYTF
TRBJ1-5,few,TRBV2,CASRKQNQPQHF
TRBJ2-2,NA,TRBV30,CAWSASGLGGTGELFF
TRBJ1-6,NA,TRBV24-1,CATSVAGADSPLHF
TRBJ2-3,NA,TRBV30,CAWTRTTTRQDTQYF
TRBJ1-1,few,TRBV5-4,CASSLARTGRHTEAFF
TRBJ1-5,few,TRBV10-2,CASSLVNQPQHF
TRBJ1-5,NA,TRBV2,CAGGGLRNQPQHF
TRBJ2-5,few,TRBV7-8,CASSLALTHQETQYF
TRBJ1-1,few,TRBV7-9,CASSLRQDTEAFF
TRBJ1-6,NA,TRBV6-5,CASSYSGQGILHSPLHF
TRBJ2-7,NA,TRBV19,CASSARQGAIEQYF
TRBJ1-1,NA,TRBV15,CATSTTAGGNTEAFF
TRBJ2-3,NA,TRBV20-1,CSAPPSGGGAGDTQYF